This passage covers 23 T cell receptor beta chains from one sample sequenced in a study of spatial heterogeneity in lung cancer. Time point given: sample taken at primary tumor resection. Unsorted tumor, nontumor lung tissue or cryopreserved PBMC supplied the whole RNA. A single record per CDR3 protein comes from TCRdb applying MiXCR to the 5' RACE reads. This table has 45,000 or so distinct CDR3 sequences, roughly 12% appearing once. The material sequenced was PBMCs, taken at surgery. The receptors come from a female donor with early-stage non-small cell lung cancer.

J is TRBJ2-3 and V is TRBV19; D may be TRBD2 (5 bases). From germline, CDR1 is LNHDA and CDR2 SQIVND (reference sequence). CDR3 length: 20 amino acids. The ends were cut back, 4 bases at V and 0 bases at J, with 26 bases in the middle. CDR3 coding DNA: TGTGCCAGTAGTACCTCGACCCCCGGACGCTTACGGGGTAGCACAGATACGCAGTATTTT. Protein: CASSTSTPGRLRGSTDTQYF.

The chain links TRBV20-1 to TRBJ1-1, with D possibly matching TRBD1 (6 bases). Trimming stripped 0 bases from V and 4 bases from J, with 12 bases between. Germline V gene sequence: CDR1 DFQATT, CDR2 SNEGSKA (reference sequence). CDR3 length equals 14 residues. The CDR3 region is CSARDNRVGTEAFF. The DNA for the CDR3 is TGCAGTGCTAGAGATAACAGGGTGGGCACTGAAGCTTTCTTT.

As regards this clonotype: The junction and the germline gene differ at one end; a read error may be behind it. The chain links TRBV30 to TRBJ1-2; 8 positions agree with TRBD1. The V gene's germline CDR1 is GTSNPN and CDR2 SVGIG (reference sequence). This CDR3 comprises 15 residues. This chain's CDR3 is CAWIFGQGGNYGDTF. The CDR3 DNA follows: TGTGCCTGGATTTTCGGACAGGGTGGGAACTATGGCGACACCTTC.

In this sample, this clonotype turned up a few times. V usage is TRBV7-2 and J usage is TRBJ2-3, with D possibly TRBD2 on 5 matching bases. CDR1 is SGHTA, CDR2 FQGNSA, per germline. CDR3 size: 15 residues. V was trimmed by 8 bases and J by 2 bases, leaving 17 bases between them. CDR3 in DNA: TGTGCCAGCGGCGTCCTAGGGAGCGCCACAGATACGCAGTATTTT. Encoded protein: CASGVLGSATDTQYF.

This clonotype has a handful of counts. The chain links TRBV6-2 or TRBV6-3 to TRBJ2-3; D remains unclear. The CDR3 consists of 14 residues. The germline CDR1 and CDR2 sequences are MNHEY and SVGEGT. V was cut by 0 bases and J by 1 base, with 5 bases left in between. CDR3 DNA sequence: TGTGCCAGCAGTTACTCTTCAGGCACAGATACGCAGTATTTT. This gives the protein CASSYSSGTDTQYF.

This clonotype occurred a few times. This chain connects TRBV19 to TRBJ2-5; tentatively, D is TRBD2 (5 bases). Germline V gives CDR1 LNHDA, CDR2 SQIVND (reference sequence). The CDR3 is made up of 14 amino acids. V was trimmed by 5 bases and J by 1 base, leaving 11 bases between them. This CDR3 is CASSRGSTQETQYF. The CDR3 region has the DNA TGTGCCAGTAGTCGGGGATCAACCCAAGAGACCCAGTACTTC.

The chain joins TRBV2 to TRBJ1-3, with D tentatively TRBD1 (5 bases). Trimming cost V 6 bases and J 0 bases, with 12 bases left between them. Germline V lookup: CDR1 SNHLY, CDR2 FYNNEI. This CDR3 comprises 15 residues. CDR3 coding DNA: TGTGCCAGCAGCCCCGCAGGGATCTCTGGAAACACCATATATTTT. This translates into CASSPAGISGNTIYF.

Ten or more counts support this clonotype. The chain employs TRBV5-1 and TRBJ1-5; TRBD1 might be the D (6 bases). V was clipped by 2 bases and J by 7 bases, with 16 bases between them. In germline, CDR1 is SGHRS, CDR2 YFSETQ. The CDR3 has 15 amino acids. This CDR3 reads CASSLYPGARQPQHF. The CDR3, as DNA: TGCGCCAGCAGCTTATATCCGGGGGCTCGGCAGCCCCAGCATTTT.

CDR3 protein: CASSSQRRRGSSNQPQHF. CDR3 coding DNA: TGTGCCAGCAGCTCCCAAAGGCGAAGGGGATCTAGCAATCAGCCCCAGCATTTT. The chain joins TRBV7-2 to TRBJ1-5; TRBD1 might be the D (5 bases). The CDR3 loop spans 18 amino acids. V lost 4 bases, J lost 0 bases, and 19 bases lay in between. Looked up from germline, CDR1 is SGHTA and CDR2 is FQGNSA.

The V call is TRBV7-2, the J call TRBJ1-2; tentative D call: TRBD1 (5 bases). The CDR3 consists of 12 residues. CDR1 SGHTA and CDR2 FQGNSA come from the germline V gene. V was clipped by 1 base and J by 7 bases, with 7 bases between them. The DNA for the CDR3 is TGTGCCAGCAGCTTAGGAGGGGCTGGCTACACCTTC. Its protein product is CASSLGGAGYTF.

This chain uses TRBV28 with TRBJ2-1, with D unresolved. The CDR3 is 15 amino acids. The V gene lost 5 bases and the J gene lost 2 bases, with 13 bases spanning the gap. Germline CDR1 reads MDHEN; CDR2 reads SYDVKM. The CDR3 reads CASSPYLIPYNEQFF. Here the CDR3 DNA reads TGTGCCAGCAGTCCCTACTTAATTCCCTACAATGAGCAGTTCTTC.

CDR3 amino acids: CASSLTRTVYEQYF. The CDR3 region has the DNA TGTGCCAGCAGTTTGACCCGGACAGTCTACGAGCAGTACTTC. The chain has TRBV28 and TRBJ2-7; a possible D gene is TRBD1 (6 bases). From germline, CDR1 is MDHEN and CDR2 SYDVKM. The length of the CDR3 is 14 residues. The ends were cut back, 3 bases at V and 3 bases at J, with 12 bases in the middle.

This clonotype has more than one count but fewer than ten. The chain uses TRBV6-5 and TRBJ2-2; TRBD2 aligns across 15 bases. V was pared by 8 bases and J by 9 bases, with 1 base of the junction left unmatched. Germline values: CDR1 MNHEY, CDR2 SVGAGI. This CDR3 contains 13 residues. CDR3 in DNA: TGTGCCAGCGGACTAGCGGGGGGGCGGGAGCTGTTTTTT. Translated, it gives CASGLAGGRELFF.

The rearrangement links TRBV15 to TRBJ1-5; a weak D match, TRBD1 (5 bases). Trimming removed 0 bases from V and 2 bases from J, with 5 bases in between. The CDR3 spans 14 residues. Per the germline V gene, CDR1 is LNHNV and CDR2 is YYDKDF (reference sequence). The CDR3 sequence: CATSREGGNQPQHF. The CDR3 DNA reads TGTGCCACCAGCAGAGAGGGGGGCAATCAGCCCCAGCATTTT.

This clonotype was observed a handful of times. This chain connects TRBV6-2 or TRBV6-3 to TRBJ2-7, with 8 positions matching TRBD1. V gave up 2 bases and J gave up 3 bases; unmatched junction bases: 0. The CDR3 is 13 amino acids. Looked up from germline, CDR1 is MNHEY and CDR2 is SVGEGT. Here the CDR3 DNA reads TGTGCCAGCAGTTACGGGACAGGCTACGAGCAGTACTTC. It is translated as CASSYGTGYEQYF.

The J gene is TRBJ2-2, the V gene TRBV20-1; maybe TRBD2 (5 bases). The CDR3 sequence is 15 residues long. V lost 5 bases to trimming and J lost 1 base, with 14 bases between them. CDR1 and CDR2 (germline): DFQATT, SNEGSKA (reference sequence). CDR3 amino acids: CSARSDSRNTGELFF. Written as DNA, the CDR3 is TGCAGTGCTCGATCGGACTCAAGGAACACCGGGGAGCTGTTTTTT.

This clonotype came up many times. The CDR3: CASSSLRRSTQYF. CDR3 nucleotides: TGTGCCAGCAGCTCCCTCCGGCGTTCCACGCAGTATTTT. The chain links TRBV7-2 to TRBJ2-3; D is unresolved. Per germline, CDR1 SGHTA and CDR2 FQGNSA. This CDR3 spans 13 amino acids. Trimming took off 4 bases at V and 9 bases at J, with 14 bases between the two ends.

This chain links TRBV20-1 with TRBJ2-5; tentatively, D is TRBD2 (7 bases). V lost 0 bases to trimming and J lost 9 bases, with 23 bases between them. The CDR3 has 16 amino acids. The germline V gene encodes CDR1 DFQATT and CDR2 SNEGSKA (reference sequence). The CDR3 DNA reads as TGCAGTGCTAGAGATCAGCGGGGCGCAGGAGGGGGAGCCCAGTACTTC. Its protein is CSARDQRGAGGGAQYF.

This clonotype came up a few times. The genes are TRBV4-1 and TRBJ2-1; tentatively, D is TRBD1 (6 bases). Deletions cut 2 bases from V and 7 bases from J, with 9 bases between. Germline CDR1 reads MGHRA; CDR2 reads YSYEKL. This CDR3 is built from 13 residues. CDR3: CASSQLGGNEQFF. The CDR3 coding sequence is TGCGCCAGCAGCCAACTAGGGGGAAATGAGCAGTTCTTC.

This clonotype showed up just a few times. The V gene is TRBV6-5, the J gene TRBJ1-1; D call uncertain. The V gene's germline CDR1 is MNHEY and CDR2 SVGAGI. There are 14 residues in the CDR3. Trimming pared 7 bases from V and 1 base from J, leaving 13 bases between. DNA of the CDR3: TGTGCCAGCAATGACCTCAAGGGGAACACTGAAGCTTTCTTT. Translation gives CASNDLKGNTEAFF.

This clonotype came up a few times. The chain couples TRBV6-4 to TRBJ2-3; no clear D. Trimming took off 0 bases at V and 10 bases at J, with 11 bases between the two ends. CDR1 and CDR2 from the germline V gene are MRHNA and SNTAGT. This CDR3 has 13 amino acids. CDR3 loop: CASSDSEAGAQYF. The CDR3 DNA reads TGTGCCAGCAGTGACTCGGAAGCTGGGGCGCAGTATTTT.

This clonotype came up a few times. The CDR3 sequence: CSALDETLSYEQYF. DNA of the CDR3: TGCAGTGCCTTGGACGAAACTCTCTCCTACGAGCAGTACTTC. The chain couples TRBV20-1 to TRBJ2-7, with D hard to call. The CDR3 runs 14 residues. Germline V gene lookup returns CDR1 DFQATT and CDR2 SNEGSKA (reference sequence). V lost 6 bases, J lost 0 bases, and 15 bases lay in between.

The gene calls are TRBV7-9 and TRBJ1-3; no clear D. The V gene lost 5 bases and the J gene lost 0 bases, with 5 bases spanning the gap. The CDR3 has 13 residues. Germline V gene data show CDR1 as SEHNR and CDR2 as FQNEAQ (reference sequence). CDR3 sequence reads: CASSTYSGNTIYF. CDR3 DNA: TGTGCCAGCAGCACCTACTCTGGAAACACCATATATTTT.